These 30 T cell receptor beta chains were all obtained from the same sample, sequenced in a study of vaccination and CD4 T cells after COVID-19. Their recognized antigens are unknown. Cultured CD4+ T-cell DNA underwent Oncomine TCR Beta short-read sequencing. Via MiXCR, TCRdb re-called the PCR reads, giving one row per CDR3 protein. The sample holds about 4,200 distinct CDR3 sequences, over 20% seen once. Treatment indicated: approximately nine-day PBMC culture with coronavirus spike peptide pools or control peptides (ViraFEST assay). Sequenced input: CD4+ T cells from blood, cultured in vitro. Every receptor here comes from a human donor who had recovered from COVID-19.

This clonotype is termed medium-sized. CDR3 nucleotide sequence: TGTGCCAGCAGCGGTAGGACCGGGTCTAACTATGGCTACACCTTC. This encodes CASSGRTGSNYGYTF. The chain has TRBV7-8 and TRBJ1-2; D call uncertain. Germline V lookup: CDR1 SGHVS, CDR2 FQNEAQ. Deletions cut 5 bases from V and 0 bases from J, with 13 bases between. The CDR3 consists of 15 residues.

CDR3 DNA: TGTGCCAGCAGCAAGAGGGAGGACACTGAAGCTTTCTTT. It specifies CASSKREDTEAFF. The J gene is TRBJ1-1, the V gene TRBV11-2; D gene uncertain. Trimming took 5 bases from V and 3 from J, leaving 10 bases between them. The CDR3 has 13 amino acids. Germline assignment: CDR1 SGHAT and CDR2 FQNNGV.

This clonotype was seen a few times. The V gene is TRBV6-1, the J gene TRBJ1-2; TRBD1 aligns across 7 bases. Germline lookup yields CDR1 MNHNS and CDR2 SASEGT. Unmatched junction bases numbered 10, after V lost 8 bases and J lost 4 bases. The CDR3 sequence is 14 residues long. The CDR3 region is CASRYDQGGYGYTF. Here the CDR3 DNA reads TGTGCCAGCCGATACGATCAGGGGGGCTATGGCTACACCTTC.

The chain is built from TRBV15 and TRBJ2-1, with D maybe TRBD1 (5 bases). Per the germline V gene, CDR1 is LNHNV and CDR2 is YYDKDF (reference sequence). Trimming took off 9 bases at V and 0 bases at J, with 24 bases between the two ends. This CDR3 spans 18 amino acids. The CDR3 nucleotides are TGTGCCACTGAAACTCCTCTAAGTGGGGCTAACTCCTACAATGAGCAGTTCTTC. This sequence encodes CATETPLSGANSYNEQFF.

This clonotype came up a few times. The chain uses TRBV6-1 and TRBJ1-6; no clear D. Germline V lookup: CDR1 MNHNS, CDR2 SASEGT. This CDR3 comprises 13 residues. The germline V and J ends were trimmed by 0 bases and 10 bases, with 7 bases remaining between them. The chain's CDR3 is CASSEAPGSPLHF. The CDR3 nucleotides read TGTGCCAGCAGTGAAGCCCCGGGCTCACCCCTCCACTTT.

This clonotype was seen more than once but under ten times. The CDR3 sequence is CASSLEAGYGYTF. CDR3 nucleotides: TGTGCCAGCAGCTTAGAGGCTGGCTATGGCTACACCTTC. The chain combines TRBV11-2 with TRBJ1-2, with D unclear. Germline V gene lookup returns CDR1 SGHAT and CDR2 FQNNGV. V was cut by 0 bases and J by 4 bases, with 6 bases left in between. This CDR3 comprises 13 residues. Supplemented by reference TRBV11-2 and TRBJ1-2, the full variable domain reads EAGVAQSPRYKIIEKRQSVAFWCNPISGHATLYWYQQILGQGPKLLIQFQNNGVVDDSQLPKDRFSAERLKGVDSTLKIQPAKLEDSAVYLCASSLEAGYGYTFGSGTRLTVV.

This chain links TRBV20-1 with TRBJ1-4; 8 bases map to TRBD1. Germline CDR1 DFQATT, CDR2 SNEGSKA (reference sequence). The CDR3 is 15 amino acids. The V and J ends lost 0 bases and 8 bases, in that order; junction bases with no gene match: 8. For the CDR3, the DNA is TGCAGTGCTAGAGATGTCAGGGGGCTTCAAGAAAAACTGTTTTTT. Translation gives CSARDVRGLQEKLFF.

Only a few counts were recorded for this clonotype. This chain connects TRBV20-1 to TRBJ2-7; no clear D. Germline V gene lookup returns CDR1 DFQATT and CDR2 SNEGSKA (reference sequence). The CDR3 runs 13 residues. V lost 1 base and J 4 bases, leaving 11 bases between the germline ends. The CDR3, as DNA: TGCAGTGCTAGAGTGCCGGTTCTGTACGAGCAGTACTTC. Translating it yields CSARVPVLYEQYF.

This clonotype rates as large (0.1 to 1%). The rearrangement uses TRBV19 and TRBJ1-5; D gene ambiguous. The V end lost 2 bases, the J end lost 2 bases, and 10 bases lay between the germline ends. The germline gives CDR1 LNHDA, CDR2 SQIVND (reference sequence). The CDR3 covers 15 residues. The DNA for the CDR3 is TGTGCCAGTAGTATAATGGAGGGAGGCAATCAGCCCCAGCATTTT. As protein: CASSIMEGGNQPQHF.

With respect to this clonotype: A much larger clone lies a single base off, so this may be a read error. The rearrangement uses TRBV27 and TRBJ1-6; D is unresolved. This CDR3 contains 13 residues. Germline-derived CDR1 and CDR2 are MNHEY and SMNVEV (reference sequence). The CDR3 region is CASRSRINSPHHF. DNA of the CDR3: TGTGCCAGCAGAAGTAGGATTAATTCACCCCACCACTTT.

This clonotype is medium-sized by share. The chain has TRBV19 and TRBJ1-3; unclear D gene. Between the trimmed V and J ends, which lost 0 bases and 4 bases, there was a span of 4 bases. The CDR3 length is 13 residues. Germline values: CDR1 LNHDA, CDR2 SQIVND (reference sequence). The CDR3 region has the DNA TGTGCCAGTAGTATAGATCACGGAAACACCATATATTTT. This gives the protein CASSIDHGNTIYF.

The CDR3 spells CASSSRGDASYEQYF. The CDR3 coding sequence is TGCGCCAGCAGCTCGCGGGGAGATGCATCCTACGAGCAGTACTTC. The chain links TRBV5-1 to TRBJ2-7; tentatively, D is TRBD2 (6 bases). In germline, CDR1 is SGHRS, CDR2 YFSETQ. CDR3 length equals 15 residues. Trimming left V 3 bases short and J 1 base short, with 14 bases between.

The CDR3 nucleotides are TGTGCTAGTGTGCCAGGGACTGGGACAGATACGCAGTATTTT. This translates into CASVPGTGTDTQYF. V gene TRBV12-5 combines with J gene TRBJ2-3; D might be TRBD2 (6 bases). This CDR3 spans 14 amino acids. Trimming pared 7 bases from V and 3 bases from J, leaving 14 bases between. Germline loops: CDR1 LGHNT, CDR2 FRNRAP.

The CDR3 region is CASSLAGSYEQYF. CDR3 coding DNA: TGCGCCAGCAGCTTGGCCGGTTCCTACGAGCAGTACTTC. This sequence joins TRBV5-1 and TRBJ2-7; D gene unclear. The CDR3 is made up of 13 amino acids. Germline V gene sequence: CDR1 SGHRS, CDR2 YFSETQ. The V end lost 0 bases, the J end lost 1 base, and 5 bases lay between the germline ends.

V and J are TRBV7-9 and TRBJ1-2; D is possibly TRBD1 (5 bases). Germline CDR1 SEHNR, CDR2 FQNEAQ (reference sequence). This CDR3 comprises 12 residues. The V and J ends lost 8 bases and 11 bases respectively, with 18 bases between them. CDR3 loop: CASVGAEERYTF. The CDR3 region has the DNA TGTGCCAGCGTTGGGGCGGAAGAAAGGTACACCTTC.

The chain couples TRBV6-1 to TRBJ1-3; D not certain. V dropped 3 bases and J dropped 0 bases, with 9 bases sitting between them. The CDR3 is made up of 15 amino acids. The V gene's germline CDR1 is MNHNS and CDR2 SASEGT. The CDR3 loop is CASSDATASGNTIYF. CDR3 nucleotides: TGTGCCAGCAGTGACGCTACCGCCTCTGGAAACACCATATATTTT.

This clonotype turned up a few times. The chain combines TRBV20-1 with TRBJ2-3; D is unclear. The length of the CDR3 is 10 residues. CDR1 is DFQATT, CDR2 SNEGSKA, per germline (reference sequence). Trimming stripped 1 base from V and 4 bases from J, with 0 bases between. The CDR3 nucleotides read TGCAGTGCTAGAGCAGATACGCAGTATTTT. Translation gives CSARADTQYF.

V is TRBV11-2 and J is TRBJ2-1; tentative D call: TRBD1 (6 bases). Germline V lookup: CDR1 SGHAT, CDR2 FQNNGV. The V gene lost 2 bases and the J gene lost 3 bases, with 14 bases spanning the gap. The CDR3 runs to 16 residues. The CDR3 region is CASSLRVGQSYNEQFF. In DNA form, the CDR3 reads TGTGCCAGCAGCTTACGGGTAGGACAGAGCTACAATGAGCAGTTCTTC.

This clonotype came up a few times. The chain uses TRBV2 and TRBJ1-1, with a weak D call TRBD1 (5 bases). V gave up 3 bases and J gave up 5 bases, with 13 bases separating them. CDR3 length: 14 residues. CDR1 is SNHLY, CDR2 FYNNEI, per germline. CDR3 in amino acids: CASSDELSGTEAFF. The CDR3 nucleotides read TGTGCCAGCAGTGATGAACTCTCAGGGACTGAAGCTTTCTTT.

This clonotype is termed medium-sized. The chain employs TRBV2 and TRBJ2-3; D tentatively reads TRBD1 or TRBD2 (5 bases each). The germline V gene has CDR1 SNHLY and CDR2 FYNNEI. CDR3 length: 15 amino acids. V was trimmed by 8 bases and J by 2 bases, leaving 17 bases between them. The CDR3 here is CASSPWGSHTDTQYF. The DNA of the CDR3 is TGTGCCAGCTCCCCCTGGGGGTCCCACACAGATACGCAGTATTTT. The entire variable domain, with the rest obtained from reference TRBV2 and TRBJ2-3, is as follows: EPEVTQTPSHQVTQMGQEVILRCVPISNHLYFYWYRQILGQKVEFLVSFYNNEISEKSEIFDDQFSVERPDGSNFTLKIRSTKLEDSAMYFCASSPWGSHTDTQYFGPGTRLTVL.

The chain links TRBV3-1 to TRBJ1-5, with a weak D call TRBD1 (6 bases). Between the trimmed V and J ends, which lost 3 bases and 4 bases, there was a span of 13 bases. CDR3 length: 15 residues. Germline assignment: CDR1 LGHDT and CDR2 YNNKEL (reference sequence). CDR3 loop: CASSQMTGGNQPQHF. The CDR3 DNA reads TGTGCCAGCAGCCAGATGACAGGAGGTAATCAGCCCCAGCATTTT.

The sample holds a few counts of this clonotype. The rearrangement links TRBV30 to TRBJ1-2, with 8 positions matching TRBD1. V shed 2 bases, J shed 8 bases, and the junction held 4 bases outside the gene matches. CDR3 size: 12 residues. Germline CDR1 reads GTSNPN; CDR2 reads SVGIG (reference sequence). The CDR3 here is CAWSNSGGGYTF. DNA of the CDR3: TGTGCCTGGAGTAACTCAGGGGGCGGCTACACCTTC.

The chain combines TRBV6-1 with TRBJ1-1; D unclear. With 6 bases removed from V and 0 bases from J, the gap between germline ends came to 8 bases. The CDR3 runs to 13 residues. Per the germline V gene, CDR1 is MNHNS and CDR2 is SASEGT. CDR3 sequence: CASRSAVNTEAFF. CDR3 DNA: TGTGCCAGCAGGTCAGCAGTGAACACTGAAGCTTTCTTT.

This chain uses TRBV11-2 with TRBJ2-3, with D unresolved. Looked up from germline, CDR1 is SGHAT and CDR2 is FQNNGV. V dropped 6 bases and J dropped 2 bases, with 9 bases sitting between them. This CDR3 has 13 residues. The DNA of the CDR3 is TGTGCCAGCAGTCGTAGGGACACAGATACGCAGTATTTT. Amino acids: CASSRRDTDTQYF.

The rearrangement joins TRBV20-1 to TRBJ1-2; 10 nucleotides agree with TRBD1. The CDR3 is 15 amino acids. After removal of 2 bases from V and 3 bases from J, the junction contained 6 bases not matched to a gene. CDR1 and CDR2 (germline): DFQATT, SNEGSKA (reference sequence). Here the CDR3 DNA reads TGCAGTGCTAGATGGGACAGGGGATCTCACTATGGCTACACCTTC. It encodes CSARWDRGSHYGYTF.

This clonotype appeared a few times. The rearrangement uses TRBV6-1 and TRBJ2-7; a possible D gene is TRBD1 (6 bases). CDR1 and CDR2 from the germline V gene are MNHNS and SASEGT. The CDR3 runs 13 residues. The V and J ends lost 6 bases and 0 bases respectively, with 9 bases between them. CDR3: CASSRGPSYEQYF. CDR3 coding DNA: TGTGCCAGCAGCAGGGGCCCCTCCTACGAGCAGTACTTC.

This clonotype was seen once. The V call is TRBV12-3 or TRBV12-4, the J call TRBJ1-4, with 8 bases aligning to TRBD1. This CDR3 is 15 amino acids long. V lost 6 bases and J lost 7; bases outside the gene matches: 10. This CDR3 reads CASSPSQGAGEKLFF. In nucleotides, the CDR3 is TGTGCCAGCAGCCCCAGTCAGGGGGCGGGTGAAAAACTGTTTTTT.

This clonotype is labeled as medium-sized. The genes are TRBV5-1 and TRBJ1-1, with D possibly being TRBD1 (5 bases). CDR1 and CDR2 from the germline V gene are SGHRS and YFSETQ. The CDR3 is made up of 14 amino acids. Trimming removed 4 bases at V and 4 bases at J, with 14 bases between. Here the CDR3 DNA reads TGCGCCAGCAGCCCCCCCGGGACTATCACTGAAGCTTTCTTT. It specifies CASSPPGTITEAFF. Supplemented by reference TRBV5-1 and TRBJ1-1, the full variable domain reads KAGVTQTPRYLIKTRGQQVTLSCSPISGHRSVSWYQQTPGQGLQFLFEYFSETQRNKGNFPGRFSGRQFSNSRSEMNVSTLELGDSALYLCASSPPGTITEAFFGQGTRLTVV.

The chain employs TRBV5-4 and TRBJ1-1; no reliable D call. The CDR3 runs 14 residues. The germline gives CDR1 SGHNT, CDR2 YYREEE (reference sequence). The V end was cut by 0 bases, the J end by 4 bases, with 10 bases between. Written as DNA, the CDR3 is TGTGCCAGCAGCTTGGAACGGGCCGTCACTGAAGCTTTCTTT. Protein: CASSLERAVTEAFF. The whole variable domain, filled in from reference TRBV5-4 and TRBJ1-1, reads ETGVTQSPTHLIKTRGQQVTLRCSSQSGHNTVSWYQQALGQGPQFIFQYYREEENGRGNFPPRFSGLQFPNYSSELNVNALELDDSALYLCASSLERAVTEAFFGQGTRLTVV.

This clonotype is termed medium-sized. This chain joins TRBV11-3 and TRBJ1-6, with a weak D call TRBD1 (5 bases). V gave up 5 bases and J gave up 8 bases, with 10 bases separating them. Looked up from germline, CDR1 is SGHNT and CDR2 is YENEEA. The CDR3 consists of 13 residues. The CDR3 DNA follows: TGTGCCAGCAGCGCGGAAGGGGATTCACCCCTCCACTTT. Protein product: CASSAEGDSPLHF.